These T cell receptor beta chains were read from a single sample in a study of CD8+ T cells in alopecia areata. Measured with immunoSEQ multiplex PCR; TCRdb has only the in-frame clones, and not every one. The data hold 150,000 to 200,000 clones, with about three fifths observed a single time. This material consisted of CD4+ T cells sorted from blood, taken around week 50, from a patient treated with tofacitinib. These receptors were taken from a human donor with alopecia areata. Each CDR3 is given with its conserved first and last residue. Each record gives: V gene, clone size, CDR3 length, J gene, D gene, CDR3 protein, CDR3 DNA. The D gene is left open where the match is weak. The listing skips clone size in some rows; elsewhere it reads once, few, many or a size class.

V gene: TRBV10-3
clone size: .
CDR3 length: 14
J gene: TRBJ2-2
D gene: TRBD1
CDR3 protein: CAIRTGYDTGELFF
CDR3 DNA: TGTGCCATCAGGACAGGGTATGACACCGGGGAGCTGTTTTTT

V gene: TRBV7-2
clone size: many
CDR3 length: 15
J gene: TRBJ2-1
D gene: TRBD1
CDR3 protein: CASSPDRGNYNEQFF
CDR3 DNA: TGTGCCAGCAGCCCTGACAGGGGAAACTACAATGAGCAGTTCTTC

V gene: TRBV6-5
clone size: once
CDR3 length: 11
J gene: TRBJ2-7
D gene: .
CDR3 protein: CASSAVNEQYF
CDR3 DNA: TGTGCCAGCAGTGCAGTGAACGAGCAGTACTTC

V gene: TRBV4-3
clone size: .
CDR3 length: 14
J gene: TRBJ1-5
D gene: .
CDR3 protein: CASSQERSNQPQHF
CDR3 DNA: TGCGCCAGCAGCCAGGAAAGAAGCAATCAGCCCCAGCATTTT

V gene: TRBV5-6
clone size: .
CDR3 length: 15
J gene: TRBJ2-2
D gene: .
CDR3 protein: CASSTRGVDTGELFF
CDR3 DNA: TGTGCCAGCAGCACCAGGGGTGTGGACACCGGGGAGCTGTTTTTT

V gene: TRBV5-1
clone size: .
CDR3 length: 15
J gene: TRBJ2-3
D gene: TRBD2
CDR3 protein: CASSLGSGGTDTQYF
CDR3 DNA: TGCGCCAGCAGCTTGGGTAGCGGGGGCACAGATACGCAGTATTTT

V gene: TRBV30
clone size: .
CDR3 length: 15
J gene: TRBJ2-7
D gene: TRBD1
CDR3 protein: CAWSPGQGVTYEQYF
CDR3 DNA: TGTGCCTGGAGTCCCGGACAGGGAGTGACCTACGAGCAGTACTTC

V gene: TRBV6-6
clone size: few
CDR3 length: 11
J gene: TRBJ2-5
D gene: .
CDR3 protein: CASADRETQYF
CDR3 DNA: TGTGCCAGTGCGGACCGAGAGACCCAGTACTTC

V gene: TRBV7-2
clone size: .
CDR3 length: 12
J gene: TRBJ2-1
D gene: .
CDR3 protein: CASSLGVYEQFF
CDR3 DNA: TGTGCCAGCAGCTTAGGAGTATATGAGCAGTTCTTC

V gene: TRBV20-1
clone size: once
CDR3 length: 8
J gene: TRBJ1-2
D gene: .
CDR3 protein: CSAGGYTF
CDR3 DNA: TGCAGTGCGGGCGGCTACACCTTC

V gene: TRBV2
clone size: .
CDR3 length: 16
J gene: TRBJ1-2
D gene: .
CDR3 protein: CASSEGPSLGDYGYTF
CDR3 DNA: TGTGCCAGCAGTGAAGGCCCTTCTTTAGGGGACTATGGCTACACCTTC

V gene: TRBV7-3
clone size: .
CDR3 length: 17
J gene: TRBJ2-3
D gene: TRBD2
CDR3 protein: CASSLTGLAGNADTQYF
CDR3 DNA: TGTGCCAGCAGCTTAACGGGACTAGCGGGGAACGCAGATACGCAGTATTTT

V gene: TRBV4-3
clone size: .
CDR3 length: 13
J gene: TRBJ1-1
D gene: .
CDR3 protein: CASSQDPNTEAFF
CDR3 DNA: TGCGCCAGCAGCCAAGATCCGAACACTGAAGCTTTCTTT

V gene: TRBV20-1
clone size: few
CDR3 length: 11
J gene: TRBJ1-1
D gene: .
CDR3 protein: CSASTNTEAFF
CDR3 DNA: TGCAGTGCTTCCACGAACACTGAAGCTTTCTTT

V gene: TRBV30
clone size: few
CDR3 length: 14
J gene: TRBJ1-1
D gene: TRBD1
CDR3 protein: CAWSGGGSRPEAFF
CDR3 DNA: TGTGCCTGGAGTGGAGGGGGCTCACGCCCCGAAGCTTTCTTT

V gene: TRBV12-5
clone size: .
CDR3 length: 12
J gene: TRBJ1-5
D gene: .
CDR3 protein: CASGLGNQPQHF
CDR3 DNA: TGTGCTAGTGGTTTGGGGAATCAGCCCCAGCATTTT

V gene: TRBV27
clone size: .
CDR3 length: 15
J gene: TRBJ1-5
D gene: .
CDR3 protein: CASSRYQGPNQPQHF
CDR3 DNA: TGTGCCAGCAGCCGTTACCAGGGGCCAAATCAGCCCCAGCATTTT

V gene: TRBV6-5
clone size: .
CDR3 length: 14
J gene: TRBJ1-1
D gene: .
CDR3 protein: CASRTTGGNTEAFF
CDR3 DNA: TGTGCCAGCCGGACGACCGGGGGGAACACTGAAGCTTTCTTT

V gene: TRBV7-2
clone size: .
CDR3 length: 13
J gene: TRBJ2-2
D gene: TRBD1
CDR3 protein: CKPTGGGPGELFF
CDR3 DNA: TGTAAACCGACAGGGGGAGGTCCCGGGGAGCTGTTTTTT

V gene: TRBV12-5
clone size: .
CDR3 length: 12
J gene: TRBJ2-3
D gene: TRBD2
CDR3 protein: CAASGNTDTQYF
CDR3 DNA: TGTGCCGCTAGCGGAAACACAGATACGCAGTATTTT

V gene: TRBV14
clone size: .
CDR3 length: 12
J gene: TRBJ2-7
D gene: .
CDR3 protein: CASSQFPYEQYF
CDR3 DNA: TGTGCCAGCAGCCAATTCCCCTACGAGCAGTACTTC

V gene: TRBV29-1
clone size: .
CDR3 length: 16
J gene: TRBJ2-2
D gene: .
CDR3 protein: CSVEGGGGLTSGELFF
CDR3 DNA: TGCAGCGTTGAAGGCGGCGGGGGCCTCACGTCCGGGGAGCTGTTTTTT

V gene: TRBV4-3
clone size: .
CDR3 length: 15
J gene: TRBJ2-2
D gene: .
CDR3 protein: CASSQDASRAGELFF
CDR3 DNA: TGCGCCAGCAGCCAAGATGCTAGTCGGGCCGGGGAGCTGTTTTTT

V gene: TRBV30
clone size: .
CDR3 length: 14
J gene: TRBJ1-2
D gene: .
CDR3 protein: CAWSDLTATYGYTF
CDR3 DNA: TGTGCCTGGAGTGATTTGACAGCAACTTATGGCTACACCTTC

V gene: TRBV2
clone size: .
CDR3 length: 13
J gene: TRBJ2-7
D gene: .
CDR3 protein: CASSVRSTYEQYF
CDR3 DNA: TGTGCCAGCAGTGTTCGGAGCACCTACGAGCAGTACTTC

V gene: TRBV6-1
clone size: .
CDR3 length: 15
J gene: TRBJ1-2
D gene: .
CDR3 protein: CASSERISGNYGYTF
CDR3 DNA: TGTGCCAGCAGTGAGCGGATCTCGGGGAACTATGGCTACACCTTC

V gene: TRBV30
clone size: once
CDR3 length: 15
J gene: TRBJ2-5
D gene: .
CDR3 protein: CAWSVTPVGVETQYF
CDR3 DNA: TGTGCCTGGAGTGTAACCCCGGTGGGGGTGGAGACCCAGTACTTC

V gene: TRBV7-2
clone size: .
CDR3 length: 14
J gene: TRBJ2-1
D gene: .
CDR3 protein: CASSLGTGYNEQFF
CDR3 DNA: TGTGCCAGCAGCTTAGGAACTGGCTACAATGAGCAGTTCTTC

V gene: TRBV30
clone size: .
CDR3 length: 15
J gene: TRBJ1-1
D gene: .
CDR3 protein: CAWNYPGTPLTEAFF
CDR3 DNA: TGTGCCTGGAACTACCCCGGGACTCCTTTAACTGAAGCTTTCTTT

V gene: TRBV29-1
clone size: .
CDR3 length: 12
J gene: TRBJ1-4
D gene: .
CDR3 protein: CSAGGRGEKLFF
CDR3 DNA: TGCAGCGCCGGGGGTAGGGGCGAAAAACTGTTTTTT

V gene: TRBV4-2
clone size: few
CDR3 length: 14
J gene: TRBJ2-3
D gene: TRBD2
CDR3 protein: CASSQRLAGDVQYF
CDR3 DNA: TGTGCCAGCAGCCAAAGACTAGCGGGGGACGTGCAGTATTTT

V gene: TRBV7-9
clone size: .
CDR3 length: 15
J gene: TRBJ2-4
D gene: .
CDR3 protein: CASSMVERGKNIQYF
CDR3 DNA: TGTGCCAGCAGCATGGTGGAAAGGGGCAAAAACATTCAGTACTTC

V gene: TRBV7-2
clone size: .
CDR3 length: 14
J gene: TRBJ2-2
D gene: .
CDR3 protein: CASSWTVNTGELFF
CDR3 DNA: TGTGCCAGCAGCTGGACAGTGAACACCGGGGAGCTGTTTTTT

V gene: TRBV27
clone size: few
CDR3 length: 15
J gene: TRBJ1-1
D gene: .
CDR3 protein: CASSPGSLVRTEAFF
CDR3 DNA: TGTGCCAGCAGTCCAGGAAGCCTGGTTAGGACTGAAGCTTTCTTT

V gene: TRBV30
clone size: .
CDR3 length: 13
J gene: TRBJ1-2
D gene: TRBD1
CDR3 protein: CAFSRDRGDGYTF
CDR3 DNA: TGTGCCTTTAGCCGGGACAGGGGGGATGGCTACACCTTC

V gene: TRBV5-1
clone size: .
CDR3 length: 12
J gene: TRBJ2-5
D gene: .
CDR3 protein: CASSLASETQYF
CDR3 DNA: TGCGCCAGCAGCTTGGCCAGCGAGACCCAGTACTTC

V gene: TRBV9
clone size: few
CDR3 length: 15
J gene: TRBJ2-5
D gene: TRBD1
CDR3 protein: CASSQITGGGETQYF
CDR3 DNA: TGTGCCAGCAGCCAAATCACAGGGGGCGGAGAGACCCAGTACTTC

V gene: TRBV14
clone size: .
CDR3 length: 17
J gene: TRBJ2-6
D gene: TRBD1
CDR3 protein: CASSQGGQSPGANVLTF
CDR3 DNA: TGTGCCAGCAGCCAAGGGGGACAGAGCCCTGGGGCCAACGTCCTGACTTTC

V gene: TRBV5-4
clone size: .
CDR3 length: 16
J gene: TRBJ2-2
D gene: .
CDR3 protein: CASSFGGRVNTGELFF
CDR3 DNA: TGTGCCAGCAGCTTCGGGGGCAGGGTGAACACCGGGGAGCTGTTTTTT

V gene: TRBV5-4
clone size: few
CDR3 length: 16
J gene: TRBJ2-2
D gene: .
CDR3 protein: CASSPVLTGASGELFF
CDR3 DNA: TGTGCCAGCAGCCCCGTCCTGACGGGGGCGTCCGGGGAGCTGTTTTTT

V gene: TRBV30
clone size: few
CDR3 length: 13
J gene: TRBJ2-3
D gene: TRBD1
CDR3 protein: CALTGQGTDTQYF
CDR3 DNA: TGTGCCTTAACGGGACAGGGGACAGATACGCAGTATTTT

V gene: TRBV11-2
clone size: .
CDR3 length: 15
J gene: TRBJ1-2
D gene: .
CDR3 protein: CASSYAGQEFYGYTF
CDR3 DNA: TGTGCCAGCAGCTACGCCGGGCAGGAGTTCTATGGCTACACCTTC

V gene: TRBV29-1
clone size: .
CDR3 length: 13
J gene: TRBJ1-4
D gene: .
CDR3 protein: CSVEGTARGKLFF
CDR3 DNA: TGCAGCGTTGAAGGTACCGCGCGGGGAAAACTGTTTTTT

V gene: TRBV11-1
clone size: few
CDR3 length: 15
J gene: TRBJ2-3
D gene: .
CDR3 protein: CASSLLASPTDTQYF
CDR3 DNA: TGTGCCAGCAGCTTACTGGCTAGCCCCACAGATACGCAGTATTTT

V gene: TRBV29-1
clone size: .
CDR3 length: 13
J gene: TRBJ1-5
D gene: .
CDR3 protein: CSATDNSNQPQHF
CDR3 DNA: TGCAGCGCAACGGACAATAGCAATCAGCCCCAGCATTTT

V gene: TRBV5-8
clone size: .
CDR3 length: 15
J gene: TRBJ1-1
D gene: .
CDR3 protein: CASSFLNRESTEAFF
CDR3 DNA: TGTGCCAGCAGCTTTCTCAACAGGGAATCGACTGAAGCTTTCTTT

V gene: TRBV29-1
clone size: .
CDR3 length: 13
J gene: TRBJ1-2
D gene: .
CDR3 protein: CSVGQAGDYGYTF
CDR3 DNA: TGCAGCGTGGGCCAGGCCGGAGACTATGGCTACACCTTC

V gene: TRBV4-3
clone size: .
CDR3 length: 15
J gene: TRBJ2-1
D gene: .
CDR3 protein: CASSQGQEAYNEQFF
CDR3 DNA: TGCGCCAGCAGCCAAGGACAGGAAGCCTACAATGAGCAGTTCTTC

V gene: TRBV30
clone size: many
CDR3 length: 12
J gene: TRBJ1-4
D gene: .
CDR3 protein: CAWSGRNEKLFF
CDR3 DNA: TGTGCCTGGAGTGGAAGAAACGAAAAACTGTTTTTT

V gene: TRBV5-1
clone size: few
CDR3 length: 14
J gene: TRBJ2-1
D gene: .
CDR3 protein: CASSADTPYNEQFF
CDR3 DNA: TGCGCCAGCAGCGCGGACACCCCTTACAATGAGCAGTTCTTC

V gene: TRBV10-1
clone size: .
CDR3 length: 10
J gene: TRBJ2-1
D gene: .
CDR3 protein: CASNTGKGFF
CDR3 DNA: TGCGCCAGCAATACGGGGAAGGGGTTCTTC

V gene: TRBV29-1
clone size: .
CDR3 length: 12
J gene: TRBJ2-3
D gene: .
CDR3 protein: CSVERTTDTQYF
CDR3 DNA: TGCAGCGTGGAACGGACCACAGATACGCAGTATTTT

V gene: TRBV6-5
clone size: .
CDR3 length: 14
J gene: TRBJ1-6
D gene: .
CDR3 protein: CASSYSTQNSPLHF
CDR3 DNA: TGTGCCAGCAGTTACTCAACCCAAAATTCACCCCTCCACTTT

V gene: TRBV12-5
clone size: .
CDR3 length: 17
J gene: TRBJ1-1
D gene: .
CDR3 protein: CASGLVLASLMNTEAFF
CDR3 DNA: TGTGCTAGTGGTTTGGTGCTGGCCAGCCTAATGAACACTGAAGCTTTCTTT

V gene: TRBV19
clone size: few
CDR3 length: 14
J gene: TRBJ1-4
D gene: .
CDR3 protein: CASSKSGTDEKLFF
CDR3 DNA: TGTGCCAGTAGTAAATCCGGGACGGACGAAAAACTGTTTTTT

V gene: TRBV27
clone size: .
CDR3 length: 15
J gene: TRBJ2-6
D gene: TRBD2
CDR3 protein: CASSRIAGGANVLTF
CDR3 DNA: TGTGCCAGCAGCCGGATAGCGGGTGGGGCCAACGTCCTGACTTTC

V gene: TRBV29-1
clone size: few
CDR3 length: 13
J gene: TRBJ1-2
D gene: TRBD1
CDR3 protein: CSVERDRIYGYTF
CDR3 DNA: TGCAGCGTTGAAAGGGACAGGATCTATGGCTACACCTTC